Presented here are 10 T cell receptor beta chains from one specimen sequenced in a study of blood T cell repertoires in COVID-19. Generated by immunoSEQ multiplex PCR, the TCRdb table keeps only in-frame clones and is missing some. Of approximately 290,000 clones in the sample, over 75% were seen once. The sample comprised PBMCs or T cells enriched from blood (not recorded which). Receptors originate from a woman younger than 45 who had recovered from COVID-19.

This clone was counted a single time. CDR3 DNA: TGCGCCAGCAGCTTGGGGCCCAGGGGTAGCTCCTACAATGAGCAGTTCTTC. It translates to CASSLGPRGSSYNEQFF. The chain uses TRBV5-1 and TRBJ2-1; the D gene is possibly TRBD1 (6 bases). The germline V gene has CDR1 SGHRS and CDR2 YFSETQ. The CDR3 extends over 17 amino acids. Trimming took 0 bases from V and 0 from J, leaving 13 bases between them.

The chain links TRBV12-3 or TRBV12-4 to TRBJ2-7; a possible D gene is TRBD2 (5 bases). The V and J ends lost 5 bases and 4 bases respectively, with 12 bases between them. The CDR3 covers 13 residues. CDR3 sequence reads: CASSPDSNYEQYF. The CDR3 nucleotides are TGTGCCAGCAGTCCGGACTCAAATTACGAGCAGTACTTC.

This rearrangement joins TRBV19 to TRBJ1-1, with D perhaps matching TRBD1 (5 bases). Per germline, CDR1 LNHDA and CDR2 SQIVND (reference sequence). The length of the CDR3 is 14 residues. With 9 bases removed from V and 2 bases from J, the gap between germline ends came to 16 bases. This CDR3 is CASPSGAPNTEAFF. The CDR3 nucleotides read TGTGCCAGCCCCTCTGGGGCACCTAACACTGAAGCTTTCTTT.

The rearrangement joins TRBV30 to TRBJ1-6; tentative D call: TRBD1 (6 bases). V shed 4 bases and J shed 5 bases, with 9 bases lying between them. Germline-derived CDR1 and CDR2 are GTSNPN and SVGIG (reference sequence). This CDR3 is built from 13 residues. CDR3 loop: CAWNRQDNSPLHF. CDR3 nucleotide sequence: TGTGCCTGGAATCGACAGGATAATTCACCCCTCCACTTT.

CDR3 sequence reads: CASSTRQGALYGYTF. CDR3 in DNA: TGTGCCAGCAGCACTAGACAGGGGGCCTTATATGGCTACACCTTC. V and J are TRBV7-8 and TRBJ1-2, with 10 bases matching TRBD1. CDR3 length: 15 residues. CDR1 is SGHVS, CDR2 FQNEAQ, per germline. V lost 5 bases, J lost 5 bases, and 8 bases stayed unmatched.

This clone was seen ten or more times. The J gene is TRBJ2-3, the V gene TRBV6-1, with 12 bases matching TRBD2. V was pared by 3 bases and J by 4 bases, with 2 bases of the junction left unmatched. Germline V lookup: CDR1 MNHNS, CDR2 SASEGT. This CDR3 comprises 15 residues. The CDR3 nucleotides are TGTGCCAGCAGTGATCTAGCGGGGGGGCCAGATACGCAGTATTTT. This translates into CASSDLAGGPDTQYF.

The J gene is TRBJ1-2, the V gene TRBV3-1 (or the pseudogene TRBV3-2), with D uncertain. Germline V gene lookup returns CDR1 LGHDT and CDR2 YNNKEL (reference sequence). CDR3 size: 15 residues. V dropped 1 base and J dropped 1 base, with 10 bases sitting between them. The CDR3 DNA follows: TGTGCCAGCAGCCAAGGCGGGCTACTTAACTATGGCTACACCTTC. It specifies CASSQGGLLNYGYTF.

CDR3 in DNA: TGTGCCAGCAGGCGCATCCAAGAGACCCAGTACTTC. Translation: CASRRIQETQYF. The chain joins TRBV6-5 to TRBJ2-5; no clear D. CDR1 and CDR2 (germline): MNHEY, SVGAGI. Deletions cut 6 bases from V and 1 base from J, with 6 bases between. The CDR3 extends over 12 amino acids.

The rearrangement links TRBV7-2 to TRBJ1-1; unclear D gene. This CDR3 spans 13 amino acids. CDR1 is SGHTA, CDR2 FQGNSA, per germline. V was shortened by 1 base and J by 5 bases, with 8 bases between the two germline ends. The CDR3 DNA sequence: TGTGCCAGCAGCTTAGGGTGGGAGACTGAAGCTTTCTTT. Translation gives CASSLGWETEAFF.

DNA for the CDR3: TGTGCCAGCAGCTTGCCTCTTAGCCACTTTTCTGGGGCCAACGTCCTGACTTTC. Translation: CASSLPLSHFSGANVLTF. The chain links TRBV5-6 to TRBJ2-6; D is ambiguous. This CDR3 contains 18 residues. Germline V gene data show CDR1 as SGHDT and CDR2 as YYEEEE. V lost 1 base and J lost 1, with 15 bases in between.